Listed below are T cell receptor beta chains from one sample, sequenced in a study of OX40 agonist ivuxolimab in advanced cancers. Assay: immunoSEQ multiplex PCR; the TCRdb copy retains only in-frame clones and omits some. The sample lists 55,000 to 70,000 clones, 84% seen once, with 4.6% in the top ten. The material was CD4+ or CD8+ T cells sorted from blood, obtained in a trial of the OX40 agonist ivuxolimab. These TCRs come from an adult with an advanced solid tumor such as melanoma, head and neck, liver or kidney cancer. The CDR3 runs from the conserved cysteine through the conserved F or W. D genes are given only for firm matches. Clone size is not always given. Where it is, it says once, few, many or a class for expanded clones.

d_call j_call v_call clone_size cdr3_length cdr3_nt cdr3_aa
TRBD1 TRBJ2-7 TRBV9 - 14 TGTGCCAGCAGCGTAGGTACAGGGGTGGACGAGCAGTACTTC CASSVGTGVDEQYF
TRBD1 TRBJ2-5 TRBV2 - 12 TGTGCCAGCAGTCCAGGGGGAGAGACCCAGTACTTC CASSPGGETQYF
TRBD1 TRBJ1-2 TRBV5-6 - 14 TGTGCCAGCAGCCACAGGGGTAGTAACTATGGCTACACCTTC CASSHRGSNYGYTF
TRBD2 TRBJ2-7 TRBV29-1 once 13 TGCAGCGTCACGGGAGGGGGGTCCTACGAGCAGTACTTC CSVTGGGSYEQYF
TRBD1 TRBJ1-2 TRBV5-1 few 14 TGCGCCAGCAGCTTGGGTTCCGGGACAGATGGCTACACCTTC CASSLGSGTDGYTF
- TRBJ2-2 TRBV11-1 - 18 TGTGCCAGCAGCTCTAAAACAGGGTTTGGGTCGAACACCGGGGAGCTGTTTTTT CASSSKTGFGSNTGELFF
TRBD2 TRBJ2-7 TRBV7-9 - 14 TGTGCCAGCAGCTCGACTAGCGGGGACTACGAGCAGTACTTC CASSSTSGDYEQYF
TRBD2 TRBJ2-3 TRBV15 - 18 TGTGCCACCAGCAGAGATGGCGGTAGCGGGAGTTGGACAGATACGCAGTATTTT CATSRDGGSGSWTDTQYF
- TRBJ1-5 TRBV28 - 16 TGTGCCAGCAGTTTGGCCGGGGTAGCTAGCAATCAGCCCCAGCATTTT CASSLAGVASNQPQHF
- TRBJ1-3 TRBV28 - 15 TGTGCCAGCAGTTTATATGGGGCGCAGGGAAACACCATATATTTT CASSLYGAQGNTIYF
- TRBJ2-2 TRBV9 - 14 TGTGCCAGCAGCGTCGCTCACAGCACCGGGGAGCTGTTTTTT CASSVAHSTGELFF
- TRBJ2-7 TRBV7-2 - 17 TGTGCCAGCAGCTTAGTGGCGTCCGGGACGGACAATGCCGAGCAGTACTTC CASSLVASGTDNAEQYF
TRBD1 TRBJ1-2 TRBV28 - 14 TGTGCCAGCAGTTTGATAGACAGGGACTATGGCTACACCTTC CASSLIDRDYGYTF
TRBD2 TRBJ2-7 TRBV28 - 13 TGTGCCAGCAGTTCGTCCCTAGCGGGAGTAGGGTACTTC CASSSSLAGVGYF
- TRBJ1-5 TRBV6-1 - 14 TGTGCCAGCAGTCCCGACAGGATCGTCCAGCCCCAGCATTTT CASSPDRIVQPQHF
- TRBJ1-5 TRBV28 few 16 TGTGCCAGCAAAACCCCGGGACTCCTTAGCAATCAGCCCCAGCATTTT CASKTPGLLSNQPQHF
- TRBJ2-7 TRBV6-6 - 15 TGTGCCAGCACCCAGGGGGGGACAGGCTCTTACGAGCAGTACTTC CASTQGGTGSYEQYF
TRBD1 TRBJ2-7 TRBV7-3 - 14 TGTGCCAGCAGCCCACAGGGGACCATGGGCGAGCAGTACTTC CASSPQGTMGEQYF
- TRBJ2-2 TRBV19 - 13 TGTGCCAGTAGTATAGCAGGGTCCGGGGAGCTGTTTTTT CASSIAGSGELFF
- TRBJ2-7 TRBV27 - 15 TGTGCCAGCGGACCGTTGGTGGGGATCCCGGGGGAGCAGTACTTC CASGPLVGIPGEQYF
TRBD1 TRBJ1-5 TRBV7-3 - 18 TGTGCCAGCAGCTTAGGTGTCAGGGGGCTATTAAGCAATCAGCCCCAGCATTTT CASSLGVRGLLSNQPQHF
- TRBJ1-2 TRBV30 medium-sized 13 TGTGCCTGGAGCGGTGGACAGACCTATGGCTACACCTTC CAWSGGQTYGYTF
- TRBJ2-3 TRBV2 - 14 TGTGCCAGCAGGCCCAGGGGAACCACAGATACGCAGTATTTT CASRPRGTTDTQYF
- TRBJ1-5 TRBV6-6 - 14 TGTGCCAGCAGCAATACAGGACTCGCGCAGCCCCAGCATTTT CASSNTGLAQPQHF
- TRBJ1-3 TRBV21-1 - 15 TGTGCCAGCAGCAAAGGGAGTCAGGACGGAAACACCATATATTTT CASSKGSQDGNTIYF
- TRBJ1-2 TRBV7-9 - 12 TGTGCCAGCAGTGGACATGGCTATGGCTACACCTTC CASSGHGYGYTF
- TRBJ1-2 TRBV19 once 12 TGTGCCAGTAGAGGTGGGGACTATGGCTACACCTTC CASRGGDYGYTF
TRBD2 TRBJ2-3 TRBV7-3 medium-sized 17 TGTGCCAGCAGCCCTAGGGGTTGGACTAGCGACACAGATACGCAGTATTTT CASSPRGWTSDTDTQYF
TRBD1 TRBJ1-4 TRBV28 - 14 TGTGCCAGCAGTTTAGGATCACAGGGGGAAAAACTGTTTTTT CASSLGSQGEKLFF
- TRBJ1-1 TRBV19 - 12 TGTGCCAGTAGTATGCGGGCGGCTGAAGCTTTCTTT CASSMRAAEAFF
- TRBJ1-1 TRBV18 - 14 TGTGCCAGCTCACCGGGGACGGAGAACACTGAAGCTTTCTTT CASSPGTENTEAFF
- TRBJ1-1 TRBV6-7 - 12 TGTGCCAGCAGTTACTCGACCACTGAAGCTTTCTTT CASSYSTTEAFF
- TRBJ2-1 TRBV6-5 - 15 TGTGCCAGCAGTCCCTCAGGGAGCTCCTACAATGAGCAGTTCTTC CASSPSGSSYNEQFF
- TRBJ1-5 TRBV19 - 18 TGTGCCAGTAGCCGCGGGGCGGGGGGGGATTCCGGCAATCAGCCCCAGCATTTT CASSRGAGGDSGNQPQHF
TRBD2 TRBJ2-5 TRBV5-4 - 16 TGTGCCAGCAGCTTGGGTAGCGGGAGAAGGCAAGAGACCCAGTACTTC CASSLGSGRRQETQYF
- TRBJ1-5 TRBV6-6 once 15 TGTGCCAGCAGGCCGAGGGGGGGAGGTAATCAGCCCCAGCATTTT CASRPRGGGNQPQHF
TRBD2 TRBJ2-1 TRBV25-1 - 16 TGTGCCAGCAGTGAATTTGCGGGAGAGGCCACTGGAGTGCAGTTCTTC CASSEFAGEATGVQFF
TRBD2 TRBJ2-5 TRBV4-1 - 15 TGCGCCAGCAGCCCCGGGGGGGGGCGTCAAGAGACCCAGTACTTC CASSPGGGRQETQYF
TRBD1 TRBJ2-7 TRBV27 large 16 TGTGCCAGCAGTTTAGGGGACAGGGGCCTCTCCTACGAGCAGTACTTC CASSLGDRGLSYEQYF
- TRBJ2-7 TRBV19 few 13 TGTGCCAGTAGTACGAGCCCAGGGAGTGAGCAGTACTTC CASSTSPGSEQYF
TRBD2 TRBJ2-1 TRBV5-1 - 16 TGCGCCAGCAGCGATCATAGCGGGAGTTCCTACAATGAGCAGTTCTTC CASSDHSGSSYNEQFF
- TRBJ2-1 TRBV15 - 15 TGTGCCACCAGCAGCAAGGGGGGCGACTACAATGAGCAGTTCTTC CATSSKGGDYNEQFF
TRBD2 TRBJ2-1 TRBV28 once 16 TGTGCCAGCAGTCGTCAACTAGCGATCTCCTACAATGAGCAGTTCTTC CASSRQLAISYNEQFF
TRBD2 TRBJ2-5 TRBV4-2 - 17 TGTGCCAGCAGCCAAGCCCAGGGACTAGCGATTCAAGAGACCCAGTACTTC CASSQAQGLAIQETQYF
- TRBJ2-1 TRBV19 - 11 TGTGCCAGTAGTCGTTGGAATGAGCAGTTCTTC CASSRWNEQFF
- TRBJ2-7 TRBV5-8 - 13 TGTGCCAGCAGCTTGTATCAGCAGTACGAGCAGTACTTC CASSLYQQYEQYF
- TRBJ1-3 TRBV7-8 - 15 TGTGCCAGCAGCTTCGGGGGCCACTCTGGAAACACCATATATTTT CASSFGGHSGNTIYF
- TRBJ2-7 TRBV7-9 - 16 TGTGCCAGCAGCTCCCCCGGGGCAGGGGACACCTACGAGCAGTACTTC CASSSPGAGDTYEQYF
- TRBJ2-7 TRBV6-1 - 12 TGTGCCAGCAGTGGCGGGACCTACGAGCAGTACTTC CASSGGTYEQYF
- TRBJ2-3 TRBV5-4 - 14 TGTGCCAGCAGCTTGGAACCGAGCACAGATACGCAGTATTTT CASSLEPSTDTQYF
- TRBJ1-3 TRBV19 - 11 TGTGCCAGTAGTGAGGGGTACACCATATATTTT CASSEGYTIYF
- TRBJ2-3 TRBV5-4 - 13 TGTGCCAGCAGCTCGGGAAGCACAGATACGCAGTATTTT CASSSGSTDTQYF
- TRBJ2-1 TRBV7-9 - 15 TGTGCCAGCAGCCCACGGACTACGGGTCACAATGAGCAGTTCTTC CASSPRTTGHNEQFF
- TRBJ2-6 TRBV15 few 19 TGTGCCACCAGCAGTTTAGCCGGGTACGGGATTAGTGGGGCCAACGTCCTGACTTTC CATSSLAGYGISGANVLTF
TRBD2 TRBJ2-2 TRBV7-9 - 18 TGTGCCAGCAGCACCCCCGAGTGGCTAGCGGGAGACACCGGGGAGCTGTTTTTT CASSTPEWLAGDTGELFF
- TRBJ2-7 TRBV19 - 15 TGTGCCAGTAGTGCGTCCGGGACACGGGGAGACGAGCAGTACTTC CASSASGTRGDEQYF
TRBD2 TRBJ2-5 TRBV5-4 once 14 TGTGCCAGCAGCGCGTGGACTAGTCAAGAGACCCAGTACTTC CASSAWTSQETQYF
- TRBJ1-5 TRBV4-2 few 15 TGTGCCAGCACTGACGTTTGGGGGAGCAATCAGCCCCAGCATTTT CASTDVWGSNQPQHF
- TRBJ2-7 TRBV18 - 16 TGTGCCAGCTCACCGAGAGCAGGACCGAGCTCCTACGAGCAGTACTTC CASSPRAGPSSYEQYF
- TRBJ2-1 TRBV27 once 15 TGTGCCAGCAGGGCTACCCGCAGGGCTTGGAATGAGCAGTTCTTC CASRATRRAWNEQFF